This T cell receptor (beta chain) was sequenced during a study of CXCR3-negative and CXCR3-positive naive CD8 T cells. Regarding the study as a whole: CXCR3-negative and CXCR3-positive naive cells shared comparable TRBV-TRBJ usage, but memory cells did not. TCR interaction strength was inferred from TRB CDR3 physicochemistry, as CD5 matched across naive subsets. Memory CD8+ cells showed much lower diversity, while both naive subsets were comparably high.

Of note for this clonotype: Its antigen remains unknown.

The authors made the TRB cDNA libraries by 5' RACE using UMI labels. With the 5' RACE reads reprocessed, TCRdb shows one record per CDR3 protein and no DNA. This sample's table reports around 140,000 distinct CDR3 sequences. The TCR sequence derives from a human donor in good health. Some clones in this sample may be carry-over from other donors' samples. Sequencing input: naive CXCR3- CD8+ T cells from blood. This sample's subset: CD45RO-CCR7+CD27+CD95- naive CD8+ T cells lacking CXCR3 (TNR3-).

The CDR3 loop reads CASSLFSGSETQYF. J is TRBJ2-5 and V is TRBV5-4; TCRdb lists TRBD2, though no DNA is available to test this call. Per germline, CDR1 SGHNT and CDR2 YYREEE (reference sequence). The CDR3 contains 14 residues.